This T cell receptor beta chain was sequenced in a study of cytotoxic CD8 clonotypes in ibrutinib-treated CLL. Whole-study results and caveats: Clonality measured at baseline exceeded age-matched healthy donors, tracking circulating CD8+ T-cell counts. Investigators sampled sustained-remission and progressing patients at differing times. Rare overall, public clonotypes shrank or held steady under therapy.

Depth targeted 1 in 200,000 to 1 in 1 million T cells, averaging around 10x coverage per clonotype. This table comes from immunoSEQ multiplex PCR, and its TCRdb copy is limited to in-frame clones, with some not included. The repertoire holds 110,000 to 150,000 clones, with about 70% as singletons. Trimming took 4 bases from V and 3 from J, leaving 11 bases between them. Germline V CDR1 and CDR2: ENHRY, SYGVKD. This CDR3 contains 14 residues. As for this clone: No antigen is known for it.

This material consisted of PBMCs, taken after 24 months of ibrutinib treatment. This TCR was recovered from a human donor with chronic lymphocytic leukemia. The chain couples TRBV10-3 to TRBJ2-3; D is possibly TRBD2 (5 bases). The CDR3, as DNA: TGTGCCATCAGTGCTCGGACTGGGACAGATACGCAGTATTTT. It encodes CAISARTGTDTQYF.